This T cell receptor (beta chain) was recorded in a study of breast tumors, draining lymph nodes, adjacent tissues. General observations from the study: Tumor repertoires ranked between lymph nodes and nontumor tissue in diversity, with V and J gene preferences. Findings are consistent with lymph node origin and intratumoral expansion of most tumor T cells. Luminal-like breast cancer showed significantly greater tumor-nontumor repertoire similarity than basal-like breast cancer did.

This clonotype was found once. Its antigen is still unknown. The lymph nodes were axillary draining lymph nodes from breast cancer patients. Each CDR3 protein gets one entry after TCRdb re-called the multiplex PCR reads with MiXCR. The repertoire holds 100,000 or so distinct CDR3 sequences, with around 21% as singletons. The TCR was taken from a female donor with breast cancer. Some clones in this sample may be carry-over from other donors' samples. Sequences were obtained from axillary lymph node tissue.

The CDR3 sequence is CASSPLGQNNEKLFF. CDR3 DNA: TGTGCCAGCTCACCACTTGGACAGAATAATGAAAAACTGTTTTTT. The V call is TRBV18, the J call TRBJ1-4; D may be TRBD1 (6 bases). Germline V gene sequence: CDR1 KGHSH, CDR2 LQKENI. V lost 1 base and J 4 bases, leaving 10 bases between the germline ends. The CDR3 loop spans 15 amino acids.